The 26 T cell receptor beta chains presented below share a single source sample, sequenced in a study of CD8+ T cells in alopecia areata. Extraction of RNA preceded its reverse transcription into cDNA, which served as the sequencing template. Using immunoSEQ multiplex PCR, the repertoire was profiled, and TCRdb retains in-frame clones only, with some absent. Here the sample spans about 150,000 clones, around 57% being singletons. The source material was CD4+ T cells sorted from blood. All receptors derive from a human donor in good health.

The chain has TRBV25-1 and TRBJ1-5; tentative D call: TRBD1 (5 bases). V lost 1 base and J 5 bases, leaving 6 bases between the germline ends. CDR1 is MGHDK and CDR2 is SYGVNS in the germline V gene. There are 13 residues in the CDR3. Here the CDR3 DNA reads TGTGCCAGCAGTGAATCAGGGTATCAGCCCCAGCATTTT. It codes for CASSESGYQPQHF.

This clone has only a few counts. The rearrangement joins TRBV29-1 to TRBJ2-3; D unresolved. The CDR3 contains 15 residues. V gave up 0 bases and J gave up 7 bases, with 17 bases separating them. The V gene's germline CDR1 is SQVTM and CDR2 ANQGSEA. The CDR3 sequence is CSVEDPRMESNTQYF. The CDR3 nucleotides are TGCAGCGTTGAAGATCCACGGATGGAAAGTAATACGCAGTATTTT.

The chain employs TRBV30 and TRBJ2-3; 7 bases map to TRBD2. CDR3 length: 14 amino acids. Germline CDR1 and CDR2: GTSNPN and SVGIG (reference sequence). With 2 bases clipped from V and 2 bases from J, the junction kept 4 bases outside the gene matches. The CDR3 sequence is CAWSIGRPTDTQYF. The CDR3 nucleotides read TGTGCCTGGAGTATCGGGAGGCCCACAGATACGCAGTATTTT.

The rearrangement links TRBV15 to TRBJ2-7; 7 bases align to TRBD1. J gave up 0 bases and V 6 bases, and 8 bases lay outside the gene matches. Germline values: CDR1 LNHNV, CDR2 YYDKDF (reference sequence). The CDR3 totals 15 residues. The CDR3 nucleotides are TGTGCCACCAGACGGGACAGAGGGAACTCCTACGAGCAGTACTTC. Amino acids: CATRRDRGNSYEQYF. Drawing the rest from reference TRBV15 and TRBJ2-7, the complete variable domain is DAMVIQNPRYQVTQFGKPVTLSCSQTLNHNVMYWYQQKSSQAPKLLFHYYDKDFNNEADTPDNFQSRRPNTSFCFLDIRSPGLGDTAMYLCATRRDRGNSYEQYFGPGTRLTVT.

The chain combines TRBV2 with TRBJ1-1; no clear D gene. The germline V and J ends were trimmed by 3 bases and 0 bases, with 5 bases remaining between them. Germline V gives CDR1 SNHLY, CDR2 FYNNEI. The CDR3 loop spans 13 amino acids. CDR3 in amino acids: CASSDPLNTEAFF. CDR3 DNA: TGTGCCAGCAGTGACCCATTGAACACTGAAGCTTTCTTT.

This clone was seen more than once but under ten times. V usage is TRBV19 and J usage is TRBJ2-3; D possibly corresponds to TRBD1 (5 bases). The germline V gene has CDR1 LNHDA and CDR2 SQIVND (reference sequence). The CDR3 extends over 13 amino acids. V dropped 7 bases and J dropped 4 bases, with 12 bases sitting between them. CDR3 sequence reads: CASNAGNPDTQYF. As DNA, the CDR3 is TGTGCCAGTAACGCAGGGAATCCAGATACGCAGTATTTT. Complete variable domain (other parts from reference TRBV19 and TRBJ2-3): DGGITQSPKYLFRKEGQNVTLSCEQNLNHDAMYWYRQDPGQGLRLIYYSQIVNDFQKGDIAEGYSVSREKKESFPLTVTSAQKNPTAFYLCASNAGNPDTQYFGPGTRLTVL.

The chain recombines TRBV5-1 with TRBJ2-7; D unresolved. The CDR3 spans 13 residues. Germline V gene data show CDR1 as SGHRS and CDR2 as YFSETQ. The V and J ends lost 2 bases and 5 bases respectively, with 11 bases between them. CDR3 nucleotide sequence: TGCGCCAGCAGCTTCCAAGAAGGCGACGAGCAGTACTTC. It yields the protein CASSFQEGDEQYF.

The CDR3 nucleotides read TGTGCCAGCAGCCGAGGGACTAGCGAGCAGTTCTTC. Protein: CASSRGTSEQFF. This rearrangement joins TRBV5-4 to TRBJ2-1; 9 nucleotides align to TRBD2. The CDR3 spans 12 residues. Looked up from germline, CDR1 is SGHNT and CDR2 is YYREEE (reference sequence). The V gene end was trimmed by 4 bases and the J gene end by 10 bases; junction bases not matched to a gene: 3.

This sequence joins TRBV6-5 and TRBJ1-3; D call uncertain. This CDR3 is built from 14 residues. V was pared by 6 bases and J by 2 bases, with 11 bases between. From germline, CDR1 is MNHEY and CDR2 SVGAGI. CDR3 protein: CASSPGLPGNTIYF. The CDR3 nucleotides are TGTGCCAGCAGCCCCGGATTACCTGGAAACACCATATATTTT.

The chain's CDR3 is CASSLGGSQNIQYF. CDR3 sequence (DNA): TGTGCCAGCAGCTTAGGAGGGTCGCAAAACATTCAGTACTTC. The chain uses TRBV11-2 and TRBJ2-4, with D possibly being TRBD2 (5 bases). CDR3 size: 14 residues. Per the germline V gene, CDR1 is SGHAT and CDR2 is FQNNGV. V was shortened by 1 base and J by 5 bases, with 9 bases between the two germline ends.

The CDR3 here is CSVKLDRAVGTQYF. Here the CDR3 DNA reads TGCAGCGTGAAACTGGACAGGGCCGTAGGTACGCAGTATTTT. The chain employs TRBV29-1 and TRBJ2-3, with TRBD1 matching 8 bases. The germline V gene has CDR1 SQVTM and CDR2 ANQGSEA. The CDR3 covers 14 residues. V dropped 6 bases and J dropped 8; count of bases not matched to a gene: 13.

This clone occurred a few times. This chain links TRBV29-1 with TRBJ2-1; tentative D call: TRBD1 (6 bases). Germline CDR1 SQVTM, CDR2 ANQGSEA. The CDR3 is 13 amino acids. The CDR3 nucleotides are TGCTCAGGGGCGGCTAGCTCCTACAATGAGCAGTTCTTC. This encodes CSGAASSYNEQFF.

Concerning this clone itself: This may be a read error, as it is one base from a much larger clone. The sample holds other DNA sequences that translate to the same CDR3. J is TRBJ2-1 and V is TRBV5-4; 10 nucleotides match TRBD2. With 5 bases clipped from V and 9 bases from J, the junction kept 11 bases outside the gene matches. Germline CDR1 SGHNT, CDR2 YYREEE (reference sequence). The CDR3 has 15 amino acids. CDR3 in DNA: TGTGCCAGCAGGTCTCAGCGGGAGGGTCGTGGTGAGCAGTTCTTC. Encoded protein: CASRSQREGRGEQFF. The whole variable domain, remainder taken from reference TRBV5-4 and TRBJ2-1, is ETGVTQSPTHLIKTRGQQVTLRCSSQSGHNTVSWYQQALGQGPQFIFQYYREEENGRGNFPPRFSGLQFPNYSSELNVNALELDDSALYLCASRSQREGRGEQFFGPGTRLTVL.

The V gene is TRBV29-1, the J gene TRBJ2-3; the D is unclear. CDR1 SQVTM and CDR2 ANQGSEA come from the germline V gene. This CDR3 has 11 amino acids. V was shortened by 5 bases and J by 6 bases, with 9 bases between the two germline ends. The CDR3 region is CSVNVWDTQYF. Here the CDR3 DNA reads TGCAGCGTTAACGTATGGGATACGCAGTATTTT.

This clone has just a few counts. V and J are TRBV9 and TRBJ1-2, with TRBD1 as a possible D gene (5 bases). V lost 0 bases, J lost 5 bases, and 11 bases lay in between. The CDR3 sequence is 14 residues long. Germline V gene lookup returns CDR1 SGDLS and CDR2 YYNGEE. CDR3: CASSVGGPGYGYTF. CDR3 in DNA: TGTGCCAGCAGCGTAGGAGGCCCAGGGTATGGCTACACCTTC.

This chain's CDR3 is CSAVETEAFF. The DNA of the CDR3 is TGCAGCGCCGTAGAAACTGAAGCTTTCTTT. The chain carries TRBV29-1 and TRBJ1-1, with D uncertain. V shed 7 bases and J shed 5 bases, with 8 bases lying between them. Germline V gene sequence: CDR1 SQVTM, CDR2 ANQGSEA. The CDR3 consists of 10 residues.

The gene calls are TRBV28 and TRBJ1-5, with TRBD1 matching 8 bases. With V trimmed by 5 bases and J by 2 bases, 8 bases remained unmatched. Germline-derived CDR1 and CDR2 are MDHEN and SYDVKM. The CDR3 length is 16 residues. The DNA of the CDR3 is TGTGCCAGCAGTCCCTGGACAGGGCAGGGCAATCAGCCCCAGCATTTT. Protein product: CASSPWTGQGNQPQHF.

This chain links TRBV10-1 with TRBJ2-3; D may be TRBD1 or TRBD2 (5 bases each). The germline CDR1 and CDR2 sequences are WNHNN and SYGVQD (reference sequence). This CDR3 comprises 16 residues. V dropped 2 bases and J dropped 1 base, with 13 bases sitting between them. The CDR3, as DNA: TGCGCCAGCAGTGAGAGCGAGGGGTCCCGCACAGATACGCAGTATTTT. The encoded protein is CASSESEGSRTDTQYF.

The gene calls are TRBV30 and TRBJ2-7, with 11 positions matching TRBD2. CDR3 length: 15 residues. Germline V lookup: CDR1 GTSNPN, CDR2 SVGIG (reference sequence). V lost 5 bases to trimming and J lost 4 bases; unmatched junction nucleotides: 10. CDR3 DNA: TGTGCCTGGGGAAATCCGGGACTAGCGGAGTACGAGCAGTACTTC. Its protein product is CAWGNPGLAEYEQYF.

The rearrangement uses TRBV6-1 and TRBJ2-7; no firm D call. V lost 6 bases to trimming and J lost 0 bases, with 15 bases between them. Germline V gives CDR1 MNHNS, CDR2 SASEGT. The CDR3 totals 15 residues. CDR3 region: CASRLRTESSYEQYF. CDR3 coding DNA: TGTGCCAGCAGATTGAGGACGGAAAGCTCCTACGAGCAGTACTTC.

This chain uses TRBV15 with TRBJ2-5; D may correspond to TRBD1 or TRBD2 (5 bases each). Germline CDR1 LNHNV, CDR2 YYDKDF (reference sequence). The CDR3 has 15 residues. V dropped 8 bases and J dropped 0 bases, with 16 bases sitting between them. The CDR3 spells CATARDPRYQETQYF. The CDR3 DNA reads as TGTGCCACCGCTCGGGACCCCCGGTACCAAGAGACCCAGTACTTC. Based on the CDR3 plus reference TRBV15 and TRBJ2-5, the full variable domain is DAMVIQNPRYQVTQFGKPVTLSCSQTLNHNVMYWYQQKSSQAPKLLFHYYDKDFNNEADTPDNFQSRRPNTSFCFLDIRSPGLGDTAMYLCATARDPRYQETQYFGPGTRLLVL.

CDR3 in DNA: TGTGCCAGCAGCTCCGACAGAGGAGGAAACATTCAGTACTTC. It yields the protein CASSSDRGGNIQYF. The V and J genes are TRBV5-6 and TRBJ2-4; D assignment may be TRBD1 or TRBD2 (5 bases each). CDR1 is SGHDT and CDR2 is YYEEEE in the germline V gene. The V and J ends lost 3 bases and 6 bases respectively, with 13 bases between them. CDR3 length equals 14 residues.

The genes are TRBV6-5 and TRBJ1-1; D uncertain. The CDR3 length is 13 residues. The V end was cut by 5 bases, the J end by 1 base, with 8 bases between. Germline CDR1 and CDR2: MNHEY and SVGAGI. CDR3 loop: CASSTLQNTEAFF. DNA of the CDR3: TGTGCCAGCAGTACTCTTCAGAACACTGAAGCTTTCTTT.

This chain joins TRBV10-2 and TRBJ2-2; 7 bases are shared with TRBD2. Germline V gene sequence: CDR1 WSHSY, CDR2 SAAADI. Unmatched junction bases numbered 7, after V lost 4 bases and J lost 2 bases. The CDR3 loop spans 16 amino acids. CDR3 sequence reads: CASSVLTSLNTGELFF. The CDR3 coding sequence is TGCGCCAGCAGTGTGTTGACTAGCCTTAACACCGGGGAGCTGTTTTTT.

The chain links TRBV10-3 to TRBJ2-1; TRBD2 agrees at 10 bases. The CDR3 spans 17 residues. V shed 0 bases, J shed 8 bases, and the junction held 10 bases outside the gene matches. Per germline, CDR1 ENHRY and CDR2 SYGVKD. The DNA for the CDR3 is TGTGCCATCAGTGAGTCTCTTAGCGGGAGGTCTTTCGATGAGCAGTTCTTC. Amino acid sequence: CAISESLSGRSFDEQFF.

The rearrangement joins TRBV5-1 to TRBJ2-4, with D perhaps matching TRBD1 or TRBD2 (5 bases each). The CDR3 sequence is 15 residues long. The germline V gene encodes CDR1 SGHRS and CDR2 YFSETQ. The V gene lost 2 bases and the J gene lost 0 bases, with 9 bases spanning the gap. This CDR3 reads CASSLSGLAKNIQYF. The CDR3 nucleotides are TGCGCCAGCAGCTTATCGGGGCTAGCCAAAAACATTCAGTACTTC.